The 14 T cell receptor beta chains below were found in one sample sequenced in a study of T cell responses to AZD1222 COVID-19 vaccine. Clones were sequenced by immunoSEQ multiplex PCR, and TCRdb holds only the in-frame ones, with some missing. In the table there are 99,000 or so clones, roughly 86% of which are singletons. The material sequenced was peripheral blood, taken 28 days after the second dose of the MenACWY control vaccine. These receptors all stem from an adult who received the MenACWY meningococcal vaccine as a control.

The chain has TRBV3-1 (or the pseudogene TRBV3-2) and TRBJ2-4; maybe TRBD2 (6 bases). CDR3 length: 15 residues. Germline V CDR1 and CDR2: LGHDT, YNNKEL (reference sequence). V was pared by 3 bases and J by 0 bases, with 9 bases between. The CDR3 DNA reads TGTGCCAGCAGCCAGCGGGGTGGAGCCAAAAACATTCAGTACTTC. Amino acids: CASSQRGGAKNIQYF.

This chain connects TRBV2 to TRBJ1-1; no clear D gene. V was shortened by 4 bases and J by 5 bases, with 5 bases between the two germline ends. CDR1 is SNHLY, CDR2 FYNNEI, per germline. The CDR3 consists of 11 residues. DNA for the CDR3: TGTGCCAGCAGTGGGGGAACTGAAGCTTTCTTT. Its translation is CASSGGTEAFF.

The chain is built from TRBV20-1 and TRBJ1-2; TRBD1 matches at 8 bases. CDR1 DFQATT and CDR2 SNEGSKA come from the germline V gene (reference sequence). The CDR3 has 16 residues. J gave up 1 base and V 3 bases, and 10 bases lay outside the gene matches. CDR3 loop: CSASTGQGDYNYGYTF. In nucleotides, the CDR3 is TGCAGTGCTAGTACCGGACAGGGAGATTATAACTATGGCTACACCTTC.

V usage is TRBV11-3 and J usage is TRBJ2-1; 8 nucleotides align to TRBD1. V dropped 5 bases and J dropped 7; count of bases not matched to a gene: 7. Germline V gene data show CDR1 as SGHNT and CDR2 as YENEEA. There are 14 residues in the CDR3. DNA for the CDR3: TGTGCCAGCAGCCCCCGGGGACAGGTAAATGAGCAGTTCTTC. Protein product: CASSPRGQVNEQFF.

The rearrangement uses TRBV6-5 and TRBJ1-5, with D unclear. CDR1 and CDR2 from the germline V gene are MNHEY and SVGAGI. This CDR3 has 15 residues. The ends were cut back, 8 bases at V and 0 bases at J, with 14 bases in the middle. As DNA, the CDR3 is TGTGCCAGCGGACTGCGGACGGATAGCAATCAGCCCCAGCATTTT. It encodes CASGLRTDSNQPQHF.

The genes are TRBV6-5 and TRBJ2-7; no firm D call. This CDR3 is 15 amino acids long. The V end was cut by 2 bases, the J end by 0 bases, with 11 bases between. CDR1 is MNHEY, CDR2 SVGAGI, per germline. The CDR3 reads CASSYGYLGSYEQYF. The CDR3 bases are TGTGCCAGCAGTTACGGATACTTGGGCTCCTACGAGCAGTACTTC.

V gene TRBV5-8 combines with J gene TRBJ1-3; D unclear. CDR1 and CDR2 from the germline V gene are SGHTS and YDEGEE. Trimming stripped 0 bases from V and 4 bases from J, with 11 bases between. CDR3 length: 15 residues. CDR3 nucleotides: TGTGCCAGCAGCTTGGTCAGTACGGCCGGAAACACCATATATTTT. This gives the protein CASSLVSTAGNTIYF. Drawing the rest from reference TRBV5-8 and TRBJ1-3, the complete variable domain is EAGVTQSPTHLIKTRGQQATLRCSPISGHTSVYWYQQALGLGLQFLLWYDEGEERNRGNFPPRFSGRQFPNYSSELNVNALELEDSALYLCASSLVSTAGNTIYFGEGSWLTVV.

J is TRBJ2-5 and V is TRBV28; 8 nucleotides align to TRBD1. V gave up 2 bases and J gave up 3 bases; unmatched junction bases: 5. Germline V lookup: CDR1 MDHEN, CDR2 SYDVKM. The CDR3 runs to 15 residues. The CDR3 loop reads CASSLSTGGKETQYF. The CDR3 DNA is TGTGCCAGCAGTTTAAGTACAGGGGGAAAAGAGACCCAGTACTTC.

V usage is TRBV7-2 and J usage is TRBJ1-5; 10 nucleotides match TRBD1. Germline-derived CDR1 and CDR2 are SGHTA and FQGNSA. The junction had 7 bases not matched to a gene; V was cut back by 5 bases and J by 6 bases. CDR3 length: 15 amino acids. CDR3 coding DNA: TGTGCCAGCAGCCCGACAGGGGGCGTGGGTCAGCCCCAGCATTTT. It codes for CASSPTGGVGQPQHF.

The CDR3 DNA follows: TGCGCCAGCAGCCAAGAGCCGGAGAACCCTAACTATGGCTACACCTTC. It specifies CASSQEPENPNYGYTF. This rearrangement joins TRBV4-3 to TRBJ1-2; D ambiguous. The CDR3 is 16 amino acids. Germline values: CDR1 LGHNA, CDR2 YSLEER. V lost 0 bases to trimming and J lost 0 bases, with 11 bases between them.

The chain recombines TRBV4-2 with TRBJ1-2; 7 bases are a match to TRBD1. The CDR3 totals 16 residues. V shed 0 bases, J shed 4 bases, and the junction held 8 bases outside the gene matches. Germline loops: CDR1 LGHNA, CDR2 YNFKEQ. The CDR3 is CASSQEQTGKFYGYTF. Written as DNA, the CDR3 is TGTGCCAGCAGCCAAGAACAGACAGGGAAGTTCTATGGCTACACCTTC.

As regards this clone: Germline is not matched at one junction end, which may reflect a read error. The chain recombines TRBV5-5 with TRBJ1-4; the D gene is possibly TRBD1 (6 bases). The germline V gene encodes CDR1 SGHKS and CDR2 YYEKEE (reference sequence). This CDR3 spans 12 amino acids. The CDR3 region is CARSGGGGKLFF. CDR3 coding DNA: TGTGCCCGCAGCGGGGGAGGGGGAAAACTGTTTTTT.

The rearrangement joins TRBV7-6 to TRBJ2-7; D is unclear. Trimming pared 3 bases from V and 0 bases from J, leaving 9 bases between. CDR1 is SGHVS and CDR2 is FNYEAQ in the germline V gene. The CDR3 length is 14 residues. In DNA, the CDR3 is TGTGCCAGCAGCTTTGGGGAAGACTCCTACGAGCAGTACTTC. Translating gives CASSFGEDSYEQYF.

CDR3 sequence reads: CASSLSRLAGGTDTQYF. DNA for the CDR3: TGCGCCAGCAGCTTGTCGAGACTAGCGGGGGGAACAGATACGCAGTATTTT. This chain links TRBV5-1 with TRBJ2-3, with 13 bases identical to TRBD2. Germline V gives CDR1 SGHRS, CDR2 YFSETQ. With 1 base clipped from V and 3 bases from J, the junction kept 5 bases outside the gene matches. The CDR3 sequence is 17 residues long.